This TCR beta chain appears in the sequencing data of a study of graft-versus-host responses after intestinal transplantation. Study as a whole: Recipients underwent multivisceral, liver-intestinal, or isolated intestinal transplants.

Germline-derived CDR1 and CDR2 are MRHNA and SNTAGT. This CDR3 has 15 amino acids. Between the trimmed V and J ends, which lost 4 bases and 0 bases, there was a span of 10 bases. To note about this clone: Its matching antigen is unknown.

Assay: immunoSEQ multiplex PCR; the TCRdb copy retains only in-frame clones and omits some. The sample contains more than 95,000 clones, around 90% of which appear only once. The sample here was unstimulated CD4+ T cells sorted from spleen or lymph node cells, taken before intestinal transplant. The V gene is TRBV6-4, the J gene TRBJ2-1; D ambiguous. This TCR was sampled from a human donor who received an intestinal transplant. CDR3 residues: CASSVDWSSYNEQFF. CDR3 in DNA: TGTGCCAGCAGTGTTGACTGGTCCTCCTACAATGAGCAGTTCTTC.